The 5 T cell receptor beta chains given below trace back to one sample, sequenced in a study of cytomegalovirus exposure and HLA in healthy donors. Primers included in the PCR were 60 Vbeta and 13 Jbeta primers. This table comes from immunoSEQ multiplex PCR, and its TCRdb copy is limited to in-frame clones, with some not included. The sample includes 250,000 to 350,000 clones, around 80% of them seen just once. Sequenced sample: PBMCs. These receptor sequences come from a girl under 10 years old in good health and CMV-seronegative.

V usage is TRBV11-3 and J usage is TRBJ2-3, with 14 bases lining up with TRBD2. The CDR3 is 20 residues long. V shed 5 bases, J shed 4 bases, and the junction held 17 bases outside the gene matches. Germline V CDR1 and CDR2: SGHNT, YENEEA. Here the CDR3 reads CASSPWRTSGRTPISDTQYF. The CDR3 bases are TGTGCCAGCAGCCCCTGGCGGACTAGCGGGAGGACGCCTATCTCAGATACGCAGTATTTT.

The chain links TRBV6-5 to TRBJ1-2, with 11 bases fitting TRBD1. Trimming took 2 bases from V and 7 from J; bases not matched to a gene: 9. Germline loops: CDR1 MNHEY, CDR2 SVGAGI. The CDR3 contains 16 residues. CDR3: CASSYRGGQGVSGYTF. CDR3 nucleotide sequence: TGTGCCAGCAGTTACCGCGGGGGACAGGGGGTTTCTGGCTACACCTTC.

This clone was found a few times. The chain recombines TRBV6-5 with TRBJ1-2; 8 bases match TRBD1. The CDR3 length is 15 residues. CDR1 and CDR2 (germline): MNHEY, SVGAGI. The trim removed 2 bases at V and 8 bases at J, leaving 10 bases unmatched. The DNA for the CDR3 is TGTGCCAGCAGTTACGGGCTCCAGGGGGCAGGGGGCTACACCTTC. This translates into CASSYGLQGAGGYTF.

The CDR3 nucleotides read TGTGCCAGCGGAAAGACAGGGCGTGGGAACACTGAAGCTTTCTTT. It yields the protein CASGKTGRGNTEAFF. This chain uses TRBV7-6 with TRBJ1-1; 7 bases line up with TRBD1. V was clipped by 8 bases and J by 1 base; unmatched bases: 10. The CDR3 contains 15 residues. Germline values: CDR1 SGHVS, CDR2 FNYEAQ. The full variable domain, completed using reference TRBV7-6 and TRBJ1-1, is GAGVSQSPRYKVTKRGQDVALRCDPISGHVSLYWYRQALGQGPEFLTYFNYEAQQDKSGLPNDRFSAERPEGSISTLTIQRTEQRDSAMYRCASGKTGRGNTEAFFGQGTRLTVV.

The J gene is TRBJ1-2, the V gene TRBV13; D call uncertain. CDR1 and CDR2 from the germline V gene are PRHDT and FYEKMQ (reference sequence). Trimming shortened V by 0 bases and J by 2 bases, and 7 bases separated the two germline ends. The CDR3 totals 14 residues. The CDR3, as DNA: TGTGCCAGCAGCTTAGGGGCAGTCAACTATGGCTACACCTTC. This codes for CASSLGAVNYGYTF. Full variable domain (outside the CDR3, taken from reference TRBV13 and TRBJ1-2): AAGVIQSPRHLIKEKRETATLKCYPIPRHDTVYWYQQGPGQDPQFLISFYEKMQSDKGSIPDRFSAQQFSDYHSELNMSSLELGDSALYFCASSLGAVNYGYTFGSGTRLTVV.